This TCR beta chain came from a study of blood T cell repertoires in COVID-19. About the study: Whether acute or convalescent, the COVID-19 samples came from the United States, Italy and Spain.

Only in-frame clones appear in the TCRdb table, and some are missing; sequencing was by immunoSEQ multiplex PCR. Of about 74,000 clones in the sample, roughly four fifths were seen once. This clonotype was sampled from a man between 65 and 85 years old with acute or convalescent COVID-19. Input material: peripheral blood.

The CDR3 DNA reads as TGTGCCAGCAGCCCCGGACTAGCGGGAGGGGACGGGACCCAGTACTTC. As protein: CASSPGLAGGDGTQYF. The chain carries TRBV5-4 and TRBJ2-5; 15 bases are shared with TRBD2. CDR1 SGHNT and CDR2 YYREEE come from the germline V gene (reference sequence). Unmatched junction bases numbered 8, after V lost 4 bases and J lost 7 bases. The CDR3 runs to 16 residues.